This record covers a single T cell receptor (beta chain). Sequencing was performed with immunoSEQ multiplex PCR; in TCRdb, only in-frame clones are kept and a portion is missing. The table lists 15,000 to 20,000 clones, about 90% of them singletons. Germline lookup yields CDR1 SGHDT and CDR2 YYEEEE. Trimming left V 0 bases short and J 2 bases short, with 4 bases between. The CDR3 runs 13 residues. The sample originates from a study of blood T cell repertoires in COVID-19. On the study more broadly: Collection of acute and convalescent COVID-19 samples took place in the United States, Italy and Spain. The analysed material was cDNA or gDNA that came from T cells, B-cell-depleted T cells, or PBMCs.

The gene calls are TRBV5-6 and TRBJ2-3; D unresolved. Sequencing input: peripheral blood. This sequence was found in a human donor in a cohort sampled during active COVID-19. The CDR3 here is CASSLDITDTQYF. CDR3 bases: TGTGCCAGCAGCTTGGATATCACAGATACGCAGTATTTT.